This record covers a single T cell receptor beta chain. Germline CDR1 is MDHEN and CDR2 is SYDVKM. The V and J ends lost 4 bases and 2 bases respectively, with 14 bases between them. The CDR3 runs 15 residues. This specimen comes from a study of T cell responses to AZD1222 COVID-19 vaccine. Only in-frame clones appear in the TCRdb table, and some are missing; sequencing was by immunoSEQ multiplex PCR. The sample lists about 92,000 clones, around 90% seen once, with approximately 24% in the top ten. This rearrangement joins TRBV28 to TRBJ1-1; D is perhaps TRBD1 (5 bases). This sequence was found in an adult in good health. Sequenced here: peripheral blood, sampled on day 0 of AZD1222 vaccination. The CDR3 sequence is CASSSAGAPNTEAFF. CDR3 in DNA: TGTGCCAGCAGTTCCGCTGGGGCACCCAACACTGAAGCTTTCTTT.